This T cell receptor (beta chain) is drawn from a study of blood T cell repertoires in COVID-19. The sample holds one count of this clone. Original handling: It was from reference gene primer amplification that nucleated cell counts were estimated. Assay used: immunoSEQ multiplex PCR; TCRdb lists only in-frame clones, some missing. That table is the source of V, J and clone size, and D and trimming were worked out from the DNA. This table has around 100,000 clones, 75% to 90% appearing once. This CDR3 has 13 residues. Germline CDR1 is LNHDA and CDR2 is SQIVND (reference sequence). J was trimmed by 7 bases and V by 4 bases; bases with no gene match: 6.

Sequencing was carried out using peripheral blood. This chain links TRBV19 with TRBJ1-1, with 7 bases matching TRBD1. This TCR came from a woman aged 55-70 years with COVID-19, enrolled during active disease. CDR3 in amino acids: CASSTRQGNEAFF. The CDR3 DNA is TGTGCCAGTAGTACCCGACAGGGAAATGAAGCTTTCTTT.